This T cell receptor (beta chain) was obtained from a study of beta chain features in type 1 diabetes (dated by TCRdb to between 2017 and 2018). Background for the entire study: Mean age, gender distribution, total cell number and subset yield were not different between patients and healthy donors. A total of about 110,000,000 sorted cells were examined across all samples, and a strong correlation was observed between cell number per subset and RNA yield. The study compared TCRB repertoires of sorted circulating CD4+ T cell subsets between recently diagnosed type 1 diabetes patients and matched healthy donors. Regulatory and stem cell-like memory subsets were obtained from only 8 patients and about 8 healthy donors, while naive and central memory subsets were obtained from all 30 or so donors. General study outcomes and caveats: HLA sub-analyses involved small numbers of individuals, so any influence of HLA type on TCRB rearrangement remained unresolved. Sequencing cDNA rather than genomic DNA could over-represent highly expressing activated cells, although activation and CD3 levels did not differ between groups. PCR may preferentially amplify shorter templates, but because patient and control samples were amplified and corrected together, any resulting skew would affect both groups equally. Patients with type 1 diabetes made fewer insertions and deleted more nucleotides at VDJ recombination sites, implying thymic rearrangement abnormalities. Naive, central memory and regulatory TCRB repertoires appeared more similar among patients than among healthy donors. In all four CD4+ subsets, TCRB CDR3 length was moderately but significantly shorter in type 1 diabetes patients.

A single peripheral blood draw of around 0.11 L on average was collected from each donor into heparinised tubes. Naive, central memory, regulatory and stem cell-like memory CD4+ T cells were sorted on a BD FACSAria II using a panel including CD45RO, CCR7, CD25, CD127, CD95 and CD27. Every sorted population had a purity above 95%. PBMCs were isolated right away by Lymphoprep density gradient centrifugation and were stained directly, without culture. So that batch effects would be minimized, each experiment stained and sorted samples in pairs, pairing one healthy donor with one patient. The entire amount of isolated RNA was reverse transcribed using the High Capacity cDNA Reverse Transcription Kit, so the sequenced TCRB transcripts were expressed ones. Deep immunoSEQ sequencing was applied to naive, central memory and regulatory T cell samples, giving an average of about 3.6 million total reads per sample. Sorted cells were lysed in RLT buffer and RNA was extracted with DNase-treated RNeasy Micro or Mini kits, depending on cell number. To prevent cross-contamination, every cell subset was processed on its own, while patient and healthy donor samples were processed together. The immunoSEQ multiplex PCR was used to amplify TCRB sequences from cDNA, yielding 87-bp fragments that span the CDR3 region. Amplicons were sequenced on the Illumina HiSeq platform. Regarding the original processing steps: Synthetic template baselines were used to correct PCR bias computationally, reads within Hamming distance 2 were collapsed together, and singletons that could not be merged were discarded. Reads were aligned against IMGT to assign V, D and J genes, CDR3 length and insertions or deletions at six rearrangement sites. Clonotype counts were normalized to sorted cell number within each subset before computing true diversity and Gini coefficients with the tcR R package. The overlap coefficient, calculated on TCRB nucleotide sequences, was used to measure repertoire sharing. Out-of-frame TCRB sequences from naive cells were analyzed as a proxy for the pre-selection repertoire. Drawn from immuneACCESS, this table holds only the in-frame rearrangements with V and J called that TCRdb kept. Clones are partly lost; checked studies trace under half to an unresolved V gene and leave the rest unexplained. V and J calls and clone size are those listed in that table; D and trimming were worked out from the DNA. The sample table holds 400,000 to 550,000 clones, of which over 10% were seen once. Of the sample, over 0.04% falls within the top ten clones.

As concerns this clone: It lacks a known antigen. No base quality information exists; no much larger clone differs at one position.

Including cysteine and phenylalanine, the CDR3 has 16 amino acids. Solely the CDR3 DNA is kept, with 48 bases framed from the first base. After removal of 4 bases from V and 7 bases from J, the junction retains 16 bases not matched to a gene. The germline V gene (reference sequence) supplies CDR1 GTSNPN and CDR2 SVGIG. In this chain, TRBV30 is recombined with TRBJ1-3; TRBD1 matches 7 bases in the middle. This TCR derives from a woman aged 18-35 years in good health. Source material: naive CD4+ T cells from blood. Reading the label with the study, this specimen's cell subset or site is: true naive CD4+ T cells. The sequenced DNA: TGTGCCTGGACTCTTCGATTGGGACAGTTTGTTAACACCATATATTTT. This is translated as CAWTLRLGQFVNTIYF.